This entry describes one T cell receptor beta chain. The target antigen is unknown. This entry belongs to a study of cytomegalovirus exposure and HLA in healthy donors. Study results and limitations: Confirmation in vitro established that a few CMV-associated chains were specific for CMV antigens.

The ends were cut back, 0 bases at V and 6 bases at J, with 12 bases in the middle. Germline V gene sequence: CDR1 SGHNT, CDR2 YENEEA. The CDR3 runs 15 residues. It was with 60 Vbeta and 13 Jbeta primers that the PCR ran. Repertoires were generated with immunoSEQ multiplex PCR, while TCRdb's copy carries only in-frame clones and drops some. The sample shows around 70,000 clones, about 81% of them seen only once. The sample was PBMCs. The clonotype comes from a human donor in good health. V gene TRBV11-3 combines with J gene TRBJ2-1; a weak D match, TRBD1 (7 bases). The CDR3 nucleotides read TGTGCCAGCAGCTTAGATCAGGGGGGCCGCAATGAGCAGTTCTTC. It is translated as CASSLDQGGRNEQFF.